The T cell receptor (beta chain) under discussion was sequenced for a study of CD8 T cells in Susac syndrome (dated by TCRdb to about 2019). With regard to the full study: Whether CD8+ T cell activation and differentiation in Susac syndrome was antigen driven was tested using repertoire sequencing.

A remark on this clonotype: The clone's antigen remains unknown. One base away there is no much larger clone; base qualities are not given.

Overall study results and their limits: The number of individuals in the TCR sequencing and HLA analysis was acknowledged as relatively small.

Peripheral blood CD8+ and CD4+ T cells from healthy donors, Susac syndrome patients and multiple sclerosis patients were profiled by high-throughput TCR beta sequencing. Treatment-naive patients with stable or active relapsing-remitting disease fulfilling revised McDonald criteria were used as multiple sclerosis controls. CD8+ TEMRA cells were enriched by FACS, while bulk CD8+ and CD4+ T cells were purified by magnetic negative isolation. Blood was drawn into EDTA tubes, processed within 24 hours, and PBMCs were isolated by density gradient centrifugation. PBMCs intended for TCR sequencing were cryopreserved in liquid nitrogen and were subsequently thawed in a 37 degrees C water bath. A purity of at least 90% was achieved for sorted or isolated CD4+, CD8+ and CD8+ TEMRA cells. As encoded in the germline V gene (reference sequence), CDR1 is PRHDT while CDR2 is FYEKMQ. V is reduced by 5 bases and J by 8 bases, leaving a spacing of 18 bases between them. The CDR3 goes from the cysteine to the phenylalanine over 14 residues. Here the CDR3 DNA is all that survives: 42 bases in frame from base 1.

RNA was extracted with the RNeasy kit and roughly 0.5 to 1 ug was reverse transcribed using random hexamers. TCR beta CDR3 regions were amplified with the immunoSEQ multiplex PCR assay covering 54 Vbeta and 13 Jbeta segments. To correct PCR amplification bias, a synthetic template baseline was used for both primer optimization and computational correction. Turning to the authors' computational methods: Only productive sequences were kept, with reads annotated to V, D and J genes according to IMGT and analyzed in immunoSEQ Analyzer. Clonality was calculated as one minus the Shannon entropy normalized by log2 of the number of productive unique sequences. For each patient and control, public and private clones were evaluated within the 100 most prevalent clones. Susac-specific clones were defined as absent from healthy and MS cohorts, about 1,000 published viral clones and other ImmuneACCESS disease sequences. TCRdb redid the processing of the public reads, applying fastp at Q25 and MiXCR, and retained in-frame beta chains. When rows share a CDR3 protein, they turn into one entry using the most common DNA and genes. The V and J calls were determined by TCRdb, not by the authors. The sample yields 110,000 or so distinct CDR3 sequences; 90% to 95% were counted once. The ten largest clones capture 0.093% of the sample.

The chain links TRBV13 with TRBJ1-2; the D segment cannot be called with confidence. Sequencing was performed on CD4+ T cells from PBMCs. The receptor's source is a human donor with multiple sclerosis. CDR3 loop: CASSRKVVAFGYTF. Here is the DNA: TGTGCCAGCAGCCGCAAAGTGGTAGCTTTCGGCTACACCTTC.